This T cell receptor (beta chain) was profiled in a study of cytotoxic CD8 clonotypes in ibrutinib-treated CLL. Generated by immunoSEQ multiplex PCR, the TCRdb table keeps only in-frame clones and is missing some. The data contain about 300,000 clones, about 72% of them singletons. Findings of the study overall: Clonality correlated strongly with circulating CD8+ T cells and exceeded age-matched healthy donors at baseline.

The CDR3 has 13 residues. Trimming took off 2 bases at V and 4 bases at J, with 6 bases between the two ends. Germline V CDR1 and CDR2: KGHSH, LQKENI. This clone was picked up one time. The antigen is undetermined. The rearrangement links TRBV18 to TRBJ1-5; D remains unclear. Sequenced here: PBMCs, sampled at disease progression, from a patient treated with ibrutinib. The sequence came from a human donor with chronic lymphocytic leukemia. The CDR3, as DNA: TGTGCCAGCTCACCAATGGAAAATCAGCCCCAGCATTTT. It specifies CASSPMENQPQHF.